This TCR beta chain was found in a study of CXCR3-negative and CXCR3-positive naive CD8 T cells. Study results and caveats: More hydrophobic TRB CDR3s occurred in CXCR3-positive than in CXCR3-negative naive cells. TRBV-TRBJ usage was similar across naive CXCR3 subsets but distinct in memory cells. Diversity ran similarly high across both naive subsets but far lower in memory CD8+ cells.

The germline V gene has CDR1 DFQATT and CDR2 SNEGSKA (reference sequence). The CDR3 is made up of 15 amino acids. Carrying UMI labels, the TRB cDNA libraries were prepared through 5' RACE. TCRdb re-called the 5' RACE reads, yielding one record per CDR3 amino acid sequence without DNA. The sample has more than 75,000 distinct CDR3 sequences, and its top ten clones hold about 0.62%. With respect to this clonotype: Its antigen remains unidentified.

Source material: naive CXCR3+ CD8+ T cells from blood. Subset defined: CD45RO-CCR7+CD27+CD95- naive CD8+ T cells expressing CXCR3 (TNR3+). The TCR comes from a human donor in good health. Some clones in this sample may be carry-over from other donors' samples. The chain joins TRBV20-1 to TRBJ2-7; the D call from TCRdb, TRBD1, cannot be confirmed without DNA. CDR3 sequence reads: CSARPLTGASYEQYF.